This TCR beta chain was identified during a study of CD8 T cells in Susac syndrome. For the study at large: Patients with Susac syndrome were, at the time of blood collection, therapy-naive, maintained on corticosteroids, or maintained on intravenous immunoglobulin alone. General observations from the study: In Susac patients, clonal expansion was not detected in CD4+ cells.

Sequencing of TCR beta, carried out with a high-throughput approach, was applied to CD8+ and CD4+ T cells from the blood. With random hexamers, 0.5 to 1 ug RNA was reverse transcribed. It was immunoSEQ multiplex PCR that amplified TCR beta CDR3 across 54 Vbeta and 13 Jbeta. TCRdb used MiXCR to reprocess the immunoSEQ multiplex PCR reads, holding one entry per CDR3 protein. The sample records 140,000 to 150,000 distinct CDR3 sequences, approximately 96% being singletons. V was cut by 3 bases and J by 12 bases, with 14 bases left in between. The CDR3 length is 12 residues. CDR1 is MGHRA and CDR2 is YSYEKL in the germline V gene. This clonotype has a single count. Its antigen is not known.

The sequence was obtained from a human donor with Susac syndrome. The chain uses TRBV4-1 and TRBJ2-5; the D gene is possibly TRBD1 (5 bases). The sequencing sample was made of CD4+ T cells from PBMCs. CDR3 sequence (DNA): TGCGCCAGCAGCCACCCCCAGGGTCCCAAGTACTTC. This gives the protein CASSHPQGPKYF.